The present T cell receptor beta chain was sequenced within a study of regulatory T cells in long-lasting Graves disease. The wider study: Positive TSH receptor antibodies alongside over 5 years of antithyroid drugs were what marked Graves' disease as persistent. Study findings and constraints: Sharing of public clonotypes was greater in persistent patients (around 3,000) than in new patients (roughly 1,000).

J lost 1 base, V lost 5 bases, and 8 bases had no gene match. The length of the CDR3 is 15 residues. Germline CDR1 SGDLS, CDR2 YYNGEE. Time point described: persistent/refractory GD, antithyroid drugs over 5 years with positive TRAb. The authors made the TCR library using RNA they extracted from PBMCs. EDTA tubes received about 8.2 milliliters of drawn peripheral blood. This clonotype was seen a few times. Its specificity is not known. Arm-PCR of CDR3 regions and iRepertoire HTBI primers were used to build TCR beta libraries. Via MiXCR, TCRdb re-called the multiplex PCR reads, giving one row per CDR3 protein. The profile shows a few hundred thousand distinct CDR3 sequences, roughly 24% of them singletons.

The chain carries TRBV9 and TRBJ1-1; 7 bases are shared with TRBD1. The specimen was peripheral blood mononuclear cells (PBMCs), collected when the disease was refractory, from a patient treated with antithyroid drugs. This TCR derives from a woman aged 40-49 years with Graves disease. The CDR3 sequence: CASSFSTGANTEAFF. The CDR3 bases are TGTGCCAGCAGTTTTAGTACAGGGGCGAACACTGAAGCTTTCTTT.